This T cell receptor beta chain was found in a study of CD8+ T cells in alopecia areata. Reverse transcribed after extraction, RNA yielded cDNA as the sequencing template. Assay used: immunoSEQ multiplex PCR; TCRdb lists only in-frame clones, some missing. There are 150,000 or so clones in the sample; around 87% occur only once, and more than 12% lies in the top ten. Concerning this clone: What it binds is not known. Compared with germline, one end of the junction differs, possibly owing to a read error.

General observations from the study: Sharing of TCR sequences between patients (possibly for HLA-related reasons) was less clear than in mice.

Researchers gathered lesional scalp punch biopsies and peripheral blood from patients with alopecia areata. CDR1 and CDR2 (germline): SGDLS, YYNGEE. The CDR3 spans 8 residues. The chain carries TRBV9 and TRBJ2-3; D is unclear. Here the sequenced sample was CD8+ T cells sorted from blood, taken at week 0. This sequence originates from a human donor with alopecia areata. CDR3 DNA: TGTGCCAGCGGCTCGCATTATTTT. Its protein product is CASGSHYF.